These 10 T cell receptor beta chains were all obtained from the same sample, sequenced in a study of cytotoxic CD8 clonotypes in ibrutinib-treated CLL. Sequenced by immunoSEQ multiplex PCR; TCRdb stores in-frame clones only, minus some. The sample has some 300,000 clones; roughly 80% are singletons. The source material was PBMCs, sampled before ibrutinib treatment. Receptors originate from a human donor with chronic lymphocytic leukemia.

This clone was detected once. The chain uses TRBV27 and TRBJ2-7; the match to TRBD2 covers 9 bases. There are 14 residues in the CDR3. In germline, CDR1 is MNHEY, CDR2 SMNVEV (reference sequence). V gave up 3 bases and J gave up 3 bases; unmatched junction bases: 3. CDR3 loop: CASSFTSGLYEQYF. In DNA form, the CDR3 reads TGTGCCAGCAGTTTTACTAGCGGGCTCTACGAGCAGTACTTC.

The genes are TRBV9 and TRBJ1-2; 7 nucleotides match TRBD1. Per the germline V gene, CDR1 is SGDLS and CDR2 is YYNGEE. The length of the CDR3 is 14 residues. V was pared by 5 bases and J by 2 bases, with 6 bases of the junction left unmatched. CDR3 in DNA: TGTGCCAGCAGGGGGGACAGTGCAAACTATGGCTACACCTTC. As protein: CASRGDSANYGYTF.

Notes on this clone: Other DNA sequences in the same sample also yield this CDR3. V is TRBV5-4 and J is TRBJ2-3; D ambiguous. V lost 2 bases and J 0 bases, leaving 10 bases between the germline ends. Looked up from germline, CDR1 is SGHNT and CDR2 is YYREEE (reference sequence). The CDR3 sequence is 15 residues long. The CDR3: CASSLVSASTDTQYF. Here the CDR3 DNA reads TGTGCCAGCAGCTTAGTCTCGGCGAGCACAGATACGCAGTATTTT.

V usage is TRBV28 and J usage is TRBJ2-7; 12 bases are shared with TRBD2. The germline V gene has CDR1 MDHEN and CDR2 SYDVKM. With V trimmed by 6 bases and J by 6 bases, 9 bases remained unmatched. CDR3 length: 15 residues. CDR3 protein: CASSRRLAGVLEQYF. The DNA for the CDR3 is TGTGCCAGCAGCCGGCGACTAGCGGGAGTCCTCGAGCAGTACTTC.

Here the CDR3 DNA reads TGTGCCAGCAGCCAAGAGGGGGACAGGGGGAGGGCTTTCTTT. It translates to CASSQEGDRGRAFF. V gene TRBV14 combines with J gene TRBJ1-1; 11 positions agree with TRBD1. The ends lost 0 bases at V and 11 bases at J; junction bases unmatched: 5. This CDR3 has 14 residues. Germline CDR1 is SGHDN and CDR2 is FVKESK. The variable domain in full, with the rest retrieved from reference TRBV14 and TRBJ1-1, is EAGVTQFPSHSVIEKGQTVTLRCDPISGHDNLYWYRRVMGKEIKFLLHFVKESKQDESGMPNNRFLAERTGGTYSTLKVQPAELEDSGVYFCASSQEGDRGRAFFGQGTRLTVV.

This clone was seen only a few times. The J gene is TRBJ2-7, the V gene TRBV6-4, with a tentative D call TRBD1 (5 bases). The V end lost 2 bases, the J end lost 3 bases, and 11 bases lay between the germline ends. This CDR3 has 14 amino acids. Germline V gene data show CDR1 as MRHNA and CDR2 as SNTAGT. This chain's CDR3 is CASSDTGRVYEQYF. CDR3 DNA sequence: TGTGCCAGCAGTGACACAGGTCGGGTCTACGAGCAGTACTTC.

The J gene is TRBJ2-3, the V gene TRBV5-1; the D is unclear. Per germline, CDR1 SGHRS and CDR2 YFSETQ. V was clipped by 7 bases and J by 2 bases, with 8 bases between them. This CDR3 spans 12 amino acids. This CDR3 reads CASLGSTDTQYF. The CDR3, as DNA: TGCGCCAGCCTGGGCTCCACAGATACGCAGTATTTT.

The genes are TRBV4-3 and TRBJ2-1; 8 nucleotides line up with TRBD2. J gave up 6 bases and V 3 bases, and 4 bases lay outside the gene matches. This CDR3 is built from 14 residues. CDR1 and CDR2 from the germline V gene are LGHNA and YSLEER. This CDR3 is CASSHGLAGNEQFF. The CDR3 nucleotides are TGCGCCAGCAGCCATGGGCTAGCGGGCAATGAGCAGTTCTTC.

The chain carries TRBV29-1 and TRBJ1-1; D gene uncertain. V was trimmed by 3 bases and J by 0 bases, leaving 11 bases between them. Germline V CDR1 and CDR2: SQVTM, ANQGSEA. CDR3 length: 14 residues. CDR3 coding DNA: TGCAGCGTTGATGGGCAGATGATGAACACTGAAGCTTTCTTT. Translation: CSVDGQMMNTEAFF.

This sequence joins TRBV6-5 and TRBJ1-2, with D possibly TRBD1 on 5 matching bases. The CDR3 length is 13 residues. Germline assignment: CDR1 MNHEY and CDR2 SVGAGI. V lost 6 bases, J lost 7 bases, and 15 bases lay in between. Here the CDR3 DNA reads TGTGCCAGCAGCGGGGACGTTTGGAGTGGCTACACCTTC. Encoded protein: CASSGDVWSGYTF.